This is a list of T cell receptor beta chains from one sample in a study of T cell responses to AZD1222 COVID-19 vaccine. Using immunoSEQ multiplex PCR, the repertoire was profiled, and TCRdb retains in-frame clones only, with some absent. The sample lists more than 95,000 clones, over 80% occurring once. The specimen was peripheral blood, collected on day 0 of AZD1222 vaccination. The receptor set was obtained from an adult in good health. CDR3s include the opening cysteine and the closing phenylalanine or tryptophan. D genes are given only for firm matches. Not every row has a clone size; where given, it reads once, few, many or a size class.

D: TRBD1; size: NA; V: TRBV12-5; J: TRBJ1-2; DNA: TGTGCTAGTGGTTCGGGGACAGGCTCCTATGGCTACACCTTC; CDR3: CASGSGTGSYGYTF
D: NA; size: NA; V: TRBV4-2; J: TRBJ2-1; DNA: TGTGCCAGCAGCCAATTTTTCGGGGGTTTGTACAATGAGCAGTTCTTC; CDR3: CASSQFFGGLYNEQFF
D: NA; size: NA; V: TRBV9; J: TRBJ1-4; DNA: TGTGCCAGCAGCGTAGAAGGGGGAGGGGCTAATGAAAAACTGTTTTTT; CDR3: CASSVEGGGANEKLFF
D: NA; size: NA; V: TRBV7-9; J: TRBJ2-3; DNA: TGTGCCAGCAGTCAGGGCGGAAGCACAGATACGCAGTATTTT; CDR3: CASSQGGSTDTQYF
D: TRBD1; size: NA; V: TRBV7-9; J: TRBJ1-6; DNA: TGTGCCAGCAGCCCACAAGGACAGGGGCATAATTCACCCCTCCACTTT; CDR3: CASSPQGQGHNSPLHF
D: NA; size: NA; V: TRBV13; J: TRBJ2-3; DNA: TGTGCCAGCAGCCAAGGGCGGGGTACAGATACGCAGTATTTT; CDR3: CASSQGRGTDTQYF
D: TRBD1; size: NA; V: TRBV5-1; J: TRBJ2-7; DNA: TGCGCCAGCAACGGACAGGGGGCCAGCGAGCAGTACTTC; CDR3: CASNGQGASEQYF
D: NA; size: NA; V: TRBV6-5; J: TRBJ1-6; DNA: TGTGCCAGCAGTTACGCGAAGAACAGGAACGGTTCACCCCTCCACTTT; CDR3: CASSYAKNRNGSPLHF
D: TRBD1; size: NA; V: TRBV7-8; J: TRBJ1-1; DNA: TGTGCCAGCAGCCCCCCAATGGGTAGGGGGCGGCCGAACACTGAAGCTTTCTTT; CDR3: CASSPPMGRGRPNTEAFF
D: NA; size: NA; V: TRBV30; J: TRBJ2-1; DNA: TGTGCCTGGAGTAAAAGTACCCTTAGTGAAAAGCAGTTCTTC; CDR3: CAWSKSTLSEKQFF
D: NA; size: NA; V: TRBV27; J: TRBJ1-4; DNA: TGTGCCAGCAGTGATGAGAGAAGGTGGGGAAATGAAAAACTGTTTTTT; CDR3: CASSDERRWGNEKLFF
D: TRBD2; size: NA; V: TRBV6-4; J: TRBJ2-1; DNA: TGTGCCAGCAGTGCAGCGGGAGGGGCCTACAATGAGCAGTTCTTC; CDR3: CASSAAGGAYNEQFF
D: TRBD1; size: NA; V: TRBV27; J: TRBJ1-2; DNA: TGTGCCAGCAGTCCCCGGGACAGGCCCCTCTATGGCTACACCTTC; CDR3: CASSPRDRPLYGYTF
D: NA; size: NA; V: TRBV3-1/TRBV3-2; J: TRBJ2-7; DNA: TGTGCCAGCAGCCAGAGCTCCTACGAGCAGTACTTC; CDR3: CASSQSSYEQYF
D: NA; size: NA; V: TRBV27; J: TRBJ2-6; DNA: TGTGCCAGCAGTCCCCTCGAGGGGGGGAGTTATGGGGCCAACGTCCTGACTTTC; CDR3: CASSPLEGGSYGANVLTF
D: NA; size: NA; V: TRBV28; J: TRBJ1-2; DNA: TGTGCCAGCAGGGCCTTTGGCTACACCTTC; CDR3: CASRAFGYTF
D: NA; size: NA; V: TRBV2; J: TRBJ1-1; DNA: TGTGCCAGCAGTGTTGCAGGGCGCGCTGAAGCTTTCTTT; CDR3: CASSVAGRAEAFF
D: NA; size: once; V: TRBV18; J: TRBJ1-4; DNA: TGTGCCAGCTCACCACCTGCTCTGTTGGATGAAAAACTGTTTTTT; CDR3: CASSPPALLDEKLFF
D: TRBD2; size: NA; V: TRBV10-3; J: TRBJ2-6; DNA: TGTGCCTCCGGGGGACTAGCGGGAGCTTCAGCGGGGGCCAACGTCCTGACTTTC; CDR3: CASGGLAGASAGANVLTF
D: TRBD1; size: NA; V: TRBV7-8; J: TRBJ2-5; DNA: TGTGCCAGCAGCCACCGGGACAGGGGGGAGACCCAGTACTTC; CDR3: CASSHRDRGETQYF
D: TRBD1; size: NA; V: TRBV19; J: TRBJ2-7; DNA: TGTGCCAGTAGTATTCCCGGACAGGGATCATACGAGCAGTACTTC; CDR3: CASSIPGQGSYEQYF
D: NA; size: NA; V: TRBV20-1; J: TRBJ1-2; DNA: TGCAGTGGGCCTGCTAACTATGGCTACACCTTC; CDR3: CSGPANYGYTF
D: NA; size: NA; V: TRBV7-9; J: TRBJ1-2; DNA: TGTGCCAGCAGCTTGAGGGCAGGGGAAAATGCTGGCTACACCTTC; CDR3: CASSLRAGENAGYTF
D: NA; size: NA; V: TRBV9; J: TRBJ1-1; DNA: TGTGCCAGCAGCGTAGGTAGGGCAGTCGGGAACACTGAAGCTTTCTTT; CDR3: CASSVGRAVGNTEAFF
D: NA; size: NA; V: TRBV5-1; J: TRBJ1-1; DNA: TGCGCCAGCAGCCTTACTTCCCGAGGAACTGAAGCTTTCTTT; CDR3: CASSLTSRGTEAFF
D: NA; size: NA; V: TRBV3-1/TRBV3-2; J: TRBJ1-1; DNA: TGTGCCAGCAGCGGAAACTCTCTTGAAGCTTTCTTT; CDR3: CASSGNSLEAFF
D: NA; size: NA; V: TRBV24-1; J: TRBJ2-6; DNA: TGTGCCACCAGTGATTTGCGTCCGGCTGGGGCCAACGTCCTGACTTTC; CDR3: CATSDLRPAGANVLTF